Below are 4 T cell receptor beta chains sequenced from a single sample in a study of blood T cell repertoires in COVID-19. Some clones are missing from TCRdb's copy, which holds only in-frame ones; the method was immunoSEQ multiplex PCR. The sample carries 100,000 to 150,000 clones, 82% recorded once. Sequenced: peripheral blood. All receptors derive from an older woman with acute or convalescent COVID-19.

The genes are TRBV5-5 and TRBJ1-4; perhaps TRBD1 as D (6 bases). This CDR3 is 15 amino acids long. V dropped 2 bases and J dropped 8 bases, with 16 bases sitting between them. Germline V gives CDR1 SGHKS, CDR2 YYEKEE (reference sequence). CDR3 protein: CASSFSQGRQEKLFF. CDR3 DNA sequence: TGTGCCAGCAGCTTCAGCCAGGGGAGACAAGAAAAACTGTTTTTT.

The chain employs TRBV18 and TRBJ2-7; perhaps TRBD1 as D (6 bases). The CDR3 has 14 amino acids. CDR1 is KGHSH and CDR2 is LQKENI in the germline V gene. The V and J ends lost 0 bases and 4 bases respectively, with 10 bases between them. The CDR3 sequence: CASSPPARGYEQYF. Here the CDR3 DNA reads TGTGCCAGCTCACCACCGGCCAGGGGTTACGAGCAGTACTTC. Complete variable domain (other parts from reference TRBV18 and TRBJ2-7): NAGVMQNPRHLVRRRGQEARLRCSPMKGHSHVYWYRQLPEEGLKFMVYLQKENIIDESGMPKERFSAEFPKEGPSILRIQQVVRGDSAAYFCASSPPARGYEQYFGPGTRLTVT.

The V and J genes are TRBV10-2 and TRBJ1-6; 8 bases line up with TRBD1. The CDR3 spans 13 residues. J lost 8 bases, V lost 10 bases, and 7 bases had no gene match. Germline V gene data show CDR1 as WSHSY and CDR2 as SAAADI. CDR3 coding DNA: TGCGCCACCCGGACAGGGTACGATTCACCCCTCCACTTT. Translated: CATRTGYDSPLHF.

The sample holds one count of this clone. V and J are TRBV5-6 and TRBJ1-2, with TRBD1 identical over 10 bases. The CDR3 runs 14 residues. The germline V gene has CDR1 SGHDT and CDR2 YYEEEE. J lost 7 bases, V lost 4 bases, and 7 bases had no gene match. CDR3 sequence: CASSAGGQGFGYTF. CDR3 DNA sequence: TGTGCCAGCAGCGCCGGGGGACAGGGGTTTGGCTACACCTTC. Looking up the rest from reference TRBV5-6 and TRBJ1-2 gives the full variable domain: DAGVTQSPTHLIKTRGQQVTLRCSPKSGHDTVSWYQQALGQGPQFIFQYYEEEERQRGNFPDRFSGHQFPNYSSELNVNALLLGDSALYLCASSAGGQGFGYTFGSGTRLTVV.